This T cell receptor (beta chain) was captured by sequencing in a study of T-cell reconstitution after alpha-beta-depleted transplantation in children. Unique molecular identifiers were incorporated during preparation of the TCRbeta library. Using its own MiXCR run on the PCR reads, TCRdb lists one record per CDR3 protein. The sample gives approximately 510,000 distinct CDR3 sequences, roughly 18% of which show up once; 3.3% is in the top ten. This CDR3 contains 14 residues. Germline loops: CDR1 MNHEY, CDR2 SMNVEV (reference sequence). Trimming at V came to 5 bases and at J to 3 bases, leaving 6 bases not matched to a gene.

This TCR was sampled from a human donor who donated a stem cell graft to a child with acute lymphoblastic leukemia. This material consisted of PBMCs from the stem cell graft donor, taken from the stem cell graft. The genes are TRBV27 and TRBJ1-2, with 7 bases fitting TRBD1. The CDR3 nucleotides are TGTGCCAGCAGTCCCAATACAGGGGACTATGGCTACACCTTC. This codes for CASSPNTGDYGYTF.